The rows below give T cell receptor beta chains drawn from one sample of a study of blood T cell repertoires in COVID-19. Sequenced by immunoSEQ multiplex PCR; TCRdb stores in-frame clones only, minus some. Counted here are 95,000 to 130,000 clones, 90% occurring once; the ten biggest clones make up less than 2%. The sample was peripheral blood. The receptors were gathered from a human donor with active COVID-19. The donor label of this sample is uncertain. CDR3s include the opening cysteine and the closing phenylalanine or tryptophan. Each record gives: D gene, J gene, V gene, clone size, CDR3 DNA, CDR3 protein. D genes are given only for firm matches. The size entry is marked missing in some rows and otherwise reads once, few, many or a size class.

D gene: .
J gene: TRBJ1-2
V gene: TRBV27
clone size: .
CDR3 DNA: TGTGCCAGCAGTTTATCAGGTGGGCATGGTGGCTACACCTTC
CDR3 protein: CASSLSGGHGGYTF

D gene: .
J gene: TRBJ2-7
V gene: TRBV5-1
clone size: .
CDR3 DNA: TGCGCCAGCAGCTTGGCACAGAGCTACGAGCAGTACTTC
CDR3 protein: CASSLAQSYEQYF

D gene: TRBD1
J gene: TRBJ1-3
V gene: TRBV7-2
clone size: few
CDR3 DNA: TGTGCCAGTGGGCAGACAGGGTCTGGAAACACCATATATTTT
CDR3 protein: CASGQTGSGNTIYF

D gene: TRBD2
J gene: TRBJ2-1
V gene: TRBV7-9
clone size: .
CDR3 DNA: TGTGCCAGCAGAGACTCGGGACTAGCGGTGAACTACAATGAGCAGTTCTTC
CDR3 protein: CASRDSGLAVNYNEQFF

D gene: .
J gene: TRBJ1-2
V gene: TRBV7-2
clone size: .
CDR3 DNA: TGTGCCAGCAGCGTCATTACAGCTATCTATGGCTACACCTTC
CDR3 protein: CASSVITAIYGYTF

D gene: .
J gene: TRBJ2-1
V gene: TRBV24-1
clone size: .
CDR3 DNA: TGTGCCACCAGTGAACATTCCGTTAATGAGCAGTTCTTC
CDR3 protein: CATSEHSVNEQFF

D gene: TRBD2
J gene: TRBJ2-2
V gene: TRBV7-2
clone size: .
CDR3 DNA: TGTGCCAGCAGCTTTGCGGGGGGGTCCGGGGAGCTGTTTTTT
CDR3 protein: CASSFAGGSGELFF

D gene: .
J gene: TRBJ2-5
V gene: TRBV6-6
clone size: .
CDR3 DNA: TGTGCCAGCAGTTACTCGGAGGGGGCAGAGACCCAGTACTTC
CDR3 protein: CASSYSEGAETQYF

D gene: .
J gene: TRBJ2-3
V gene: TRBV2
clone size: .
CDR3 DNA: TGTGCCAGCATTCCTCTAGGGGGAAATACGCAGTATTTT
CDR3 protein: CASIPLGGNTQYF

D gene: .
J gene: TRBJ2-5
V gene: TRBV11-3
clone size: .
CDR3 DNA: TGTGCCAGCAGCCCCGGGAGTGCACGCCAAGAGACCCAGTACTTC
CDR3 protein: CASSPGSARQETQYF